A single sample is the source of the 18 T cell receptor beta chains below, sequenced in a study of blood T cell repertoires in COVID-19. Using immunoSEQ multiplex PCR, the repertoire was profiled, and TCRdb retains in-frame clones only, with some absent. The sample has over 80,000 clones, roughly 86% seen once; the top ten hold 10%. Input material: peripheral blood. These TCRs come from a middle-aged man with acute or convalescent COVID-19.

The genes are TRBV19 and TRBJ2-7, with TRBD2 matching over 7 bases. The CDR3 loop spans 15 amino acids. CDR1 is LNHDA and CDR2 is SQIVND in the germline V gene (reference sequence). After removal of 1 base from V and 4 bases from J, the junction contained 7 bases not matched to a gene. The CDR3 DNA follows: TGTGCCAGTAGTATAGGAACCGGGCGGGAGTACGAGCAGTACTTC. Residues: CASSIGTGREYEQYF.

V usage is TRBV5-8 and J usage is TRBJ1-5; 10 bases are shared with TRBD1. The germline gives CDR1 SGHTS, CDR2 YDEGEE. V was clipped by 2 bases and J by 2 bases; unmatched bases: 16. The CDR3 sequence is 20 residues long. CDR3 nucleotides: TGTGCCAGCAGCTTCCATTTCCCGGGACAGGGGATCGTTGGCAATCAGCCCCAGCATTTT. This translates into CASSFHFPGQGIVGNQPQHF.

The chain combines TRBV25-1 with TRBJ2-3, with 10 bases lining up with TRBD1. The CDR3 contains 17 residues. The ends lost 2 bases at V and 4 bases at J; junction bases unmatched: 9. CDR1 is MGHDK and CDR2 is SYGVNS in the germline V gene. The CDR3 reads CASSEGRQGAFADTQYF. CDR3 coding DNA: TGTGCCAGCAGTGAAGGGAGACAGGGGGCGTTCGCAGATACGCAGTATTTT.

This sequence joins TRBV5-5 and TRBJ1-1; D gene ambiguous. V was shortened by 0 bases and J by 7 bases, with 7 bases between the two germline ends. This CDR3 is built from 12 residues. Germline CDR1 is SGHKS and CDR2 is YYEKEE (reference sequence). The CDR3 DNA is TGTGCCAGCAGCTTGGAGCCGTATGAAGCTTTCTTT. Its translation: CASSLEPYEAFF.

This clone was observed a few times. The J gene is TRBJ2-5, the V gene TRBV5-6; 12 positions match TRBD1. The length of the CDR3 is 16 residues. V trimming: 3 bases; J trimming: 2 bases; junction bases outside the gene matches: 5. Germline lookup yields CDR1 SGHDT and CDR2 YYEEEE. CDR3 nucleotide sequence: TGTGCCAGCAGCTGGGGGACAGGGGGCTTGCAAGAGACCCAGTACTTC. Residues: CASSWGTGGLQETQYF.

In nucleotides, the CDR3 is TGTGCCAGCAGCGAGGGACTAGCGGGAGTTATCGGGGAGCTGTTTTTT. Protein sequence: CASSEGLAGVIGELFF. The rearrangement links TRBV9 to TRBJ2-2; 14 bases agree with TRBD2. V gave up 3 bases and J gave up 7 bases; unmatched junction bases: 5. There are 16 residues in the CDR3. From germline, CDR1 is SGDLS and CDR2 YYNGEE.

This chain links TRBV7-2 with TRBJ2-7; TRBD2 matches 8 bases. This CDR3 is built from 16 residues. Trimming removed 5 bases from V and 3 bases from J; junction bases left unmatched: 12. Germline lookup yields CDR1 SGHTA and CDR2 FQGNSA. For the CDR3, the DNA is TGTGCCAGCAGCACCCCAGCGGGAGAAATCGGCTACGAGCAGTACTTC. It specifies CASSTPAGEIGYEQYF.

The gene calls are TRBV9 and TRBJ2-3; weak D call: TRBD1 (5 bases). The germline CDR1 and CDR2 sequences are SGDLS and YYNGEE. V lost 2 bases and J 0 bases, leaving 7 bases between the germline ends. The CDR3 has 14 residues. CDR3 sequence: CASSVQGSTDTQYF. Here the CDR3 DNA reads TGTGCCAGCAGCGTCCAGGGTAGCACAGATACGCAGTATTTT.

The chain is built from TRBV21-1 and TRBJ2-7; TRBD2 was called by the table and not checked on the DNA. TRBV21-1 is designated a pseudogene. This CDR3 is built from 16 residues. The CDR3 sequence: CASSKTGTPISYEQYF. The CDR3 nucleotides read TGTGCCAGCAGCAAAACCGGGACTCCTATCTCCTACGAGCAGTACTTC.

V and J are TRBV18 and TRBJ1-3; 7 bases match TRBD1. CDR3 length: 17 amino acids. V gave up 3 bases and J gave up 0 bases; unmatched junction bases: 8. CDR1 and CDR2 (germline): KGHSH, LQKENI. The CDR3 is CASSPLGTARSGNTIYF. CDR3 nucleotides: TGTGCCAGCTCACCCCTTGGGACAGCCCGCTCTGGAAACACCATATATTTT.

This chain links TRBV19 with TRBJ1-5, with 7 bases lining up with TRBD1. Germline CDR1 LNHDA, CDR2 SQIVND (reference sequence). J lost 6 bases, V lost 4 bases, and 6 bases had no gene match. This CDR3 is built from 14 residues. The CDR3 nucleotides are TGTGCCAGTAGTAAGACAGGGCCAGGTCAGCCCCAGCATTTT. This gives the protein CASSKTGPGQPQHF.

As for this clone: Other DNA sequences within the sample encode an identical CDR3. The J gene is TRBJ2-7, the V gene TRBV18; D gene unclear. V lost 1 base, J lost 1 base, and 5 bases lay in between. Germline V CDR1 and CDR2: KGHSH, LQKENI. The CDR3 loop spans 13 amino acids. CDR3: CASSPRESYEQYF. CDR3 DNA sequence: TGTGCCAGCTCACCACGAGAATCCTACGAGCAGTACTTC. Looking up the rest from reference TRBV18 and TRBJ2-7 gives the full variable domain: NAGVMQNPRHLVRRRGQEARLRCSPMKGHSHVYWYRQLPEEGLKFMVYLQKENIIDESGMPKERFSAEFPKEGPSILRIQQVVRGDSAAYFCASSPRESYEQYFGPGTRLTVT.

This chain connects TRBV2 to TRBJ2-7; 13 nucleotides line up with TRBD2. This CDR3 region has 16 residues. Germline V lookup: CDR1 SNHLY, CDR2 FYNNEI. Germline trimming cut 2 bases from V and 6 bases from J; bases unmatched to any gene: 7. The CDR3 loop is CASSEIVTSGRGEQYF. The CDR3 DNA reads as TGTGCCAGCAGTGAAATAGTCACTAGCGGGAGGGGCGAGCAGTACTTC.

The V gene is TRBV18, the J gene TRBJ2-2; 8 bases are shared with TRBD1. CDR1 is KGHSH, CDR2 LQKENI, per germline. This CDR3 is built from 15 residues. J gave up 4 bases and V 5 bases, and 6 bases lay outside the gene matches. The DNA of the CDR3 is TGTGCCAGCTCAACGGACAGGGTGGGCACCGGGGAGCTGTTTTTT. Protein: CASSTDRVGTGELFF.

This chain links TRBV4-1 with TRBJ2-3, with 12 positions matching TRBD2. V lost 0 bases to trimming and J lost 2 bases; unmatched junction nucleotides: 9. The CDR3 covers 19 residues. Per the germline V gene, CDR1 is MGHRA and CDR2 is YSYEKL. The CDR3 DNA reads TGCGCCAGCAGCCAAGATGGACTAGCGGGGAGACCCCTCACAGATACGCAGTATTTT. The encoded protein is CASSQDGLAGRPLTDTQYF.

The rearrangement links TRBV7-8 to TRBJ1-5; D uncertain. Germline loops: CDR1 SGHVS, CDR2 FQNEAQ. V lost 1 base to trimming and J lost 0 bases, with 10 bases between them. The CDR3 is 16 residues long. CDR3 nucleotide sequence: TGTGCCAGCAGCTTAGGGGGAGGCCATAGCAATCAGCCCCAGCATTTT. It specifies CASSLGGGHSNQPQHF.

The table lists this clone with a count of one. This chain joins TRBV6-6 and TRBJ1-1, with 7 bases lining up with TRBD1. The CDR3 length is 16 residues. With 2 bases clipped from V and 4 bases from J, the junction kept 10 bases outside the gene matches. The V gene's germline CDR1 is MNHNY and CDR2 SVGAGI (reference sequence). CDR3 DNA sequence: TGTGCCAGCAGTTACCCTGAACAGGGGTGGGCCACTGAAGCTTTCTTT. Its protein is CASSYPEQGWATEAFF.

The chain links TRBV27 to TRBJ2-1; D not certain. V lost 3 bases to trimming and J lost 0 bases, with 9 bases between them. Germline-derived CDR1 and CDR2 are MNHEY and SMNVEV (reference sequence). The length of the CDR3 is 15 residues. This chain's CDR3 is CASSFGASSYNEQFF. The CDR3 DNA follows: TGTGCCAGCAGTTTCGGCGCTAGCTCCTACAATGAGCAGTTCTTC.